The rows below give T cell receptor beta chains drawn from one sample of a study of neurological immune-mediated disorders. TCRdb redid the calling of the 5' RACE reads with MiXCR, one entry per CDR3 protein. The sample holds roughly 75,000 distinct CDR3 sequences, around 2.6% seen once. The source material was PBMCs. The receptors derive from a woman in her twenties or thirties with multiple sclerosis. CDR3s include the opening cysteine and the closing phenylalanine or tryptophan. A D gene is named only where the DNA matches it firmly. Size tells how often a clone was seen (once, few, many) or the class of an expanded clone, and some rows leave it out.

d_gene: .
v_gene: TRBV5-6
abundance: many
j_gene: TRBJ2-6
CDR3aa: CASSLGSEGGIAGANVLTF
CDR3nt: TGTGCCAGCAGCTTGGGGTCGGAGGGAGGAATCGCTGGGGCCAACGTCCTGACTTTC

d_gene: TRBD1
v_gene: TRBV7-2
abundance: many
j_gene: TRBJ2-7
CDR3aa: CASSSQTGRGNEQYF
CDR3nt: TGTGCCAGCAGCTCGCAGACAGGGAGAGGAAACGAGCAGTACTTC

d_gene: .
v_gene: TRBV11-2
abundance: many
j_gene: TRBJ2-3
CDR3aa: CASKGHRSGITDTQYF
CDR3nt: TGTGCCAGCAAAGGGCATCGGTCGGGCATCACAGATACGCAGTATTTT

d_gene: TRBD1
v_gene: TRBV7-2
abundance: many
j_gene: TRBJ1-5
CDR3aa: CASSPWIGQEYQPQHF
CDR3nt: TGTGCCAGCAGCCCATGGATAGGACAGGAGTATCAGCCCCAGCATTTT

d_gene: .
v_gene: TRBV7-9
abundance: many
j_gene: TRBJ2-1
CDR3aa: CASSLMWEIEQFF
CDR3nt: TGTGCCAGCAGCTTAATGTGGGAGATTGAGCAGTTCTTC

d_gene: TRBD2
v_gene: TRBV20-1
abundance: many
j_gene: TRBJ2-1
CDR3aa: CSAPLADLYNEQFF
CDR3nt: TGCAGTGCTCCTCTAGCGGACCTCTACAATGAGCAGTTCTTC

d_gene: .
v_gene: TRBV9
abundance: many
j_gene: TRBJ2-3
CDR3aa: CASSPRAGATDTQYF
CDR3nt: TGTGCCAGCAGCCCGCGGGCGGGGGCCACAGATACGCAGTATTTT

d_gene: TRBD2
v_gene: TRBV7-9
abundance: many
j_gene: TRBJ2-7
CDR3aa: CASSWLAAPEYEQYF
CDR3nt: TGTGCCAGCAGCTGGCTAGCGGCGCCAGAGTACGAGCAGTACTTC

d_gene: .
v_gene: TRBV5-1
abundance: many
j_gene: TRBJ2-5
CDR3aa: CASSLVGRQVQETQYF
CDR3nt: TGCGCCAGCAGCTTGGTGGGGAGGCAAGTCCAAGAGACCCAGTACTTC

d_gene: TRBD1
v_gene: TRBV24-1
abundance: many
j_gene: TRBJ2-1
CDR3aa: CATSDTGQTYNEQFF
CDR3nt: TGTGCCACCAGTGATACGGGACAGACCTACAATGAGCAGTTCTTC

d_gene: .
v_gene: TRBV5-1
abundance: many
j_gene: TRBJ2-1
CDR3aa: CASSFRRPNEQFF
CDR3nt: TGCGCCAGCAGCTTCCGACGGCCCAATGAGCAGTTCTTC

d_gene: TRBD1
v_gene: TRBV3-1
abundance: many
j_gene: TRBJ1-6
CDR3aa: CASSQRGLEDSPLHF
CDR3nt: TGTGCCAGCAGCCAGAGGGGGCTCGAGGATTCACCCCTCCACTTT

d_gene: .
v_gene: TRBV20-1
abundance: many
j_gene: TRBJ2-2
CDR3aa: CSARVFGENTGELFF
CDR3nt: TGCAGTGCTAGAGTGTTTGGGGAGAACACCGGGGAGCTGTTTTTT

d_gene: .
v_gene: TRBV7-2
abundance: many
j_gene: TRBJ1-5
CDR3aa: CASSSTGHQPQHF
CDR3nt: TGTGCCAGCAGCTCGACGGGGCATCAGCCCCAGCATTTT

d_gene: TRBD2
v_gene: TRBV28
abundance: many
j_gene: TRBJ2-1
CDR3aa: CASRMTSSGEQFF
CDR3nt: TGTGCCAGCAGAATGACTAGCAGCGGAGAGCAGTTCTTC

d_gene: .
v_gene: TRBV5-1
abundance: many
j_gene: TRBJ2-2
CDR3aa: CASHWTSGSGELFF
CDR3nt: TGCGCCAGCCACTGGACGTCGGGGTCCGGGGAGCTGTTTTTT

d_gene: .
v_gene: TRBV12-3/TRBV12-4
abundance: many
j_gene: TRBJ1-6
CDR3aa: CASSFGVGNGGNSPLHF
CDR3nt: TGTGCCAGCAGTTTTGGTGTCGGCAACGGGGGTAATTCACCCCTCCACTTT

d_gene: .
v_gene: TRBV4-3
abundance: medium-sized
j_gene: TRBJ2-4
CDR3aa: CASSQDRTENIQYF
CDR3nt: TGCGCCAGCAGCCAAGACAGGACAGAAAACATTCAGTACTTC

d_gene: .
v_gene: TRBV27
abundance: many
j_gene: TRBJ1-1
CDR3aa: CASSPTWANTEAFF
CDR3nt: TGTGCCAGCAGCCCCACCTGGGCGAACACTGAAGCTTTCTTT

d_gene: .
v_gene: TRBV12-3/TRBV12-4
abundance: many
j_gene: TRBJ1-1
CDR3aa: CASIVTGFWTEAFF
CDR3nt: TGTGCCAGCATTGTCACGGGTTTTTGGACTGAAGCTTTCTTT

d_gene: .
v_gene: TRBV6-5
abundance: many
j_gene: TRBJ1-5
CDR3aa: CASSYNPPGDNQPQHF
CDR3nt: TGTGCCAGCAGTTACAATCCCCCCGGGGACAATCAGCCCCAGCATTTT

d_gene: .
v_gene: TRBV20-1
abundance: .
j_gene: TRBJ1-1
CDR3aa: CSARVLNTEAFF
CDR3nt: TGCAGTGCTAGAGTCCTGAACACTGAAGCTTTCTTT

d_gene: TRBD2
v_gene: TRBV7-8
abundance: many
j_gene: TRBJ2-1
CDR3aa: CASRSLAGGYNEQFF
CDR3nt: TGTGCCAGCAGATCCCTAGCGGGAGGCTACAATGAGCAGTTCTTC

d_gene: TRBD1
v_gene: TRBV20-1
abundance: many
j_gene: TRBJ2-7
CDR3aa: CSATRDRGYEQYF
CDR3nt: TGCAGTGCTACCCGGGACAGGGGGTACGAGCAGTACTTC

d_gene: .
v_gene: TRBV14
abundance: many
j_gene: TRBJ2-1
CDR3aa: CASSQEIRWGEQFF
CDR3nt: TGTGCCAGCAGCCAAGAGATCCGGTGGGGTGAGCAGTTCTTC

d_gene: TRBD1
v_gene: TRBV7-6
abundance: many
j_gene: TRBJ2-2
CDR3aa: CASTMPGTGGTGELFF
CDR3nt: TGTGCCAGCACCATGCCTGGGACAGGGGGCACCGGGGAGCTGTTTTTT